The table lists the clone carrying this TCR beta chain with a count of one. The antigen is unknown. The data were obtained in a study of cytomegalovirus exposure and HLA in healthy donors. Findings of the study overall: Three CMV-associated chains proved CMV antigen-specific in vitro. An observed cluster of highly shared sequence variants was recorded as a likely sequencing artifact. As a later analysis showed, several of the most significant clusters appeared to be linked to common viral pathogens.

The PCR had 60 Vbeta and 13 Jbeta primers. In the original analysis: A later analysis tallied about 80 million unique TCR beta chains, 9.5 million to 14 million of them shared. Libraries were prepared by immunoSEQ multiplex PCR; TCRdb keeps only in-frame clonotypes and omits some of them. V, J and clone size are those of that table, while D and trimming were read from the DNA. The sample yields tens of thousands of clones, 70% to 85% seen once. V lost 3 bases, J lost 12 bases, and 11 bases stayed unmatched. This CDR3 is 14 amino acids long. Germline-derived CDR1 and CDR2 are SGHVS and FQNEAQ. The sample was PBMCs. This chain joins TRBV7-8 and TRBJ2-1; 7 bases map to TRBD2. This TCR was sampled from a man in his forties or fifties in good health and CMV-seropositive. CDR3 coding DNA: TGTGCCAGCAGCTTCGAACTAGCGCCCAGCGGGCAGTTCTTC. Its translation is CASSFELAPSGQFF.